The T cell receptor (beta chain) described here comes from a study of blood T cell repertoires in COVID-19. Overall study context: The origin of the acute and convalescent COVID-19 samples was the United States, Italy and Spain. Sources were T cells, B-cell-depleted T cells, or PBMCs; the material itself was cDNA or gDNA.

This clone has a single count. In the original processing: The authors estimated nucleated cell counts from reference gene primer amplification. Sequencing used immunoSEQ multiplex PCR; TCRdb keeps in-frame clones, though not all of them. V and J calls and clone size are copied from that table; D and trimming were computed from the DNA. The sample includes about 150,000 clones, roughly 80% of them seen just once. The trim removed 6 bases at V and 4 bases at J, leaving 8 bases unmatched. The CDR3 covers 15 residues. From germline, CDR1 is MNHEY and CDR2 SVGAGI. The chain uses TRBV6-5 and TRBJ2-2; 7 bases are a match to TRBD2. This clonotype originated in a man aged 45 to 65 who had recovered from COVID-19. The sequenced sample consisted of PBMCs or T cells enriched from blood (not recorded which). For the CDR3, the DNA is TGTGCCAGCAGCTTGGTTGGGGAGGGCACCGGGGAGCTGTTTTTT. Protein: CASSLVGEGTGELFF.